Listed below are T cell receptor beta chains from one sample, sequenced in a study of technical replicates of blood from a handful of donors. Measured with immunoSEQ multiplex PCR; TCRdb has only the in-frame clones, and not every one. The table has about 62,000 clones, nearly 90% seen once. Sample: PBMCs. All receptors derive from a human donor in good health. Some clones in this sample may be carry-over from other donors' samples. The CDR3 runs from the conserved cysteine through the conserved F or W. The D gene is left open where the match is weak. The size entry is marked missing in some rows and otherwise reads once, few, many or a size class.

J gene: TRBJ1-6
clone size: NA
V gene: TRBV6-1
D gene: TRBD1
CDR3 protein: CASRTGGSVNSPLHF
CDR3 DNA: TGTGCCAGCAGGACAGGGGGCAGTGTTAATTCACCCCTCCACTTT

J gene: TRBJ1-1
clone size: NA
V gene: TRBV7-9
D gene: TRBD1
CDR3 protein: CASRPGTGTEAFF
CDR3 DNA: TGTGCCAGCAGGCCCGGGACAGGGACTGAAGCTTTCTTT

J gene: TRBJ2-2
clone size: NA
V gene: TRBV30
D gene: TRBD2
CDR3 protein: CAWSLTGREDTGELFF
CDR3 DNA: TGTGCCTGGAGTCTAACTGGGAGGGAAGACACCGGGGAGCTGTTTTTT

J gene: TRBJ2-5
clone size: NA
V gene: TRBV13
D gene: TRBD2
CDR3 protein: CASSLLTSGVKETQYF
CDR3 DNA: TGTGCCAGCAGCCTATTAACTAGCGGAGTTAAAGAGACCCAGTACTTC

J gene: TRBJ2-7
clone size: once
V gene: TRBV27
D gene: TRBD1
CDR3 protein: CASSLRIQGAYEQYF
CDR3 DNA: TGTGCCAGCAGTTTGAGAATACAGGGGGCTTACGAGCAGTACTTC

J gene: TRBJ1-5
clone size: NA
V gene: TRBV6-5
D gene: NA
CDR3 protein: CASSPDRRMNQPQHF
CDR3 DNA: TGTGCCAGCAGTCCAGACAGACGAATGAATCAGCCCCAGCATTTT

J gene: TRBJ2-7
clone size: NA
V gene: TRBV19
D gene: TRBD1
CDR3 protein: CASSILRDRRYEQYF
CDR3 DNA: TGTGCCAGTAGTATTCTTAGGGACAGGCGCTACGAGCAGTACTTC

J gene: TRBJ2-5
clone size: NA
V gene: TRBV29-1
D gene: NA
CDR3 protein: CSVKRDPGSQETQYF
CDR3 DNA: TGCAGCGTCAAAAGAGACCCGGGAAGCCAAGAGACCCAGTACTTC

J gene: TRBJ2-3
clone size: NA
V gene: TRBV4-2
D gene: NA
CDR3 protein: CASSQDLGEGADTQYF
CDR3 DNA: TGTGCCAGCAGCCAAGACTTGGGGGAGGGGGCAGATACGCAGTATTTT

J gene: TRBJ2-2
clone size: NA
V gene: TRBV2
D gene: NA
CDR3 protein: CASRTWNTGELFF
CDR3 DNA: TGTGCCAGCAGGACATGGAACACCGGGGAGCTGTTTTTT

J gene: TRBJ2-4
clone size: NA
V gene: TRBV20-1
D gene: NA
CDR3 protein: CSANREDIQYF
CDR3 DNA: TGCAGTGCCAACCGGGAAGACATTCAGTACTTC

J gene: TRBJ2-3
clone size: NA
V gene: TRBV7-2
D gene: TRBD2
CDR3 protein: CASSLPGGAGRGTDTQYF
CDR3 DNA: TGTGCCAGCAGCCTCCCCGGGGGGGCGGGGAGGGGCACAGATACGCAGTATTTT

J gene: TRBJ2-1
clone size: NA
V gene: TRBV5-1
D gene: NA
CDR3 protein: CASSSSVTDSGAQFF
CDR3 DNA: TGCGCCAGCAGCTCCTCTGTGACTGATAGCGGTGCGCAGTTCTTC

J gene: TRBJ1-1
clone size: NA
V gene: TRBV9
D gene: TRBD1
CDR3 protein: CASSVGQGMTEAFF
CDR3 DNA: TGTGCCAGCAGCGTAGGACAGGGAATGACTGAAGCTTTCTTT

J gene: TRBJ2-4
clone size: once
V gene: TRBV5-6
D gene: NA
CDR3 protein: CASSRGSHANIQYF
CDR3 DNA: TGTGCCAGCAGCCGAGGGTCCCACGCGAACATTCAGTACTTC

J gene: TRBJ1-4
clone size: NA
V gene: TRBV5-1
D gene: TRBD1
CDR3 protein: CASSLATGGGEKLFF
CDR3 DNA: TGCGCCAGCAGCTTGGCGACAGGGGGCGGGGAAAAACTGTTTTTT

J gene: TRBJ2-7
clone size: once
V gene: TRBV19
D gene: TRBD2
CDR3 protein: CASSDPGLAGGRGAYEQYF
CDR3 DNA: TGTGCCAGTAGTGACCCGGGACTAGCGGGAGGCCGAGGTGCCTACGAGCAGTACTTC